What follows are 9 T cell receptor beta chains derived from one specimen sequenced in a study of human T cells and chemical hapten exposure (dated by TCRdb to about 2021). The sample's time point label, decoded: patch test 1, 2 weeks after DPC sensitization. The treatment or condition label corresponds to: therapeutic diphenylcyclopropenone sensitization with weekly scalp DPC. The library was prepared using RACE. The instrument given in TCRdb is NextSeq 500. In-frame beta chains were kept once TCRdb had trimmed the public reads at Q25 with fastp and called clones with MiXCR. CDR3 protein sequences are deduplicated, and each keeps its most common genes and DNA. The sample table records roughly 98,000 distinct CDR3 sequences; approximately 13% of these occur just once. Approximately 2% of the sample lies in the top ten. The sequenced sample was whole blood, obtained in connection with sensitization to the hapten diphenylcyclopropenone (DPC). These receptors were collected from a woman aged 35 to 49 with alopecia areata. Some clones in this sample may be carry-over from other donors' samples.

This clonotype has just a few counts. This sequence joins TRBV19 and TRBJ1-2, with TRBD1 matching 10 bases. With V trimmed by 5 bases and J by 6 bases, 6 bases remained unmatched. Germline V CDR1 and CDR2: LNHDA, SQIVND (reference sequence). This CDR3 has 14 residues. This CDR3 reads CASSALGTGDGYTF. The CDR3, as DNA: TGTGCCAGTAGTGCCCTCGGGACAGGGGATGGCTACACCTTC. Filled out from reference TRBV19 and TRBJ1-2, the complete variable domain reads DGGITQSPKYLFRKEGQNVTLSCEQNLNHDAMYWYRQDPGQGLRLIYYSQIVNDFQKGDIAEGYSVSREKKESFPLTVTSAQKNPTAFYLCASSALGTGDGYTFGSGTRLTVV.

The V and J genes are TRBV28 and TRBJ2-7; 7 nucleotides line up with TRBD1. Trimming took 4 bases from V and 6 from J; bases not matched to a gene: 18. The CDR3 is 17 amino acids. CDR1 and CDR2 (germline): MDHEN, SYDVKM. The chain's CDR3 is CASSSYDLRGRGGEQYF. The CDR3 DNA follows: TGTGCCAGCAGTTCATATGATCTGAGGGGGCGAGGGGGCGAGCAGTACTTC.

This clonotype has just a few counts. This chain joins TRBV7-2 and TRBJ2-7; 9 bases map to TRBD1. This CDR3 comprises 15 residues. Germline V lookup: CDR1 SGHTA, CDR2 FQGNSA. Trimming took 3 bases from V and 5 from J; bases not matched to a gene: 8. DNA of the CDR3: TGTGCCAGCAGCTTGTCCGGGACAGGGAGGAACGAGCAGTACTTC. Translated: CASSLSGTGRNEQYF.

In this sample, this clonotype turned up many times. The chain joins TRBV12-3 or TRBV12-4 to TRBJ1-4; D is unresolved. CDR3 length equals 13 residues. V lost 2 bases, J lost 11 bases, and 12 bases lay in between. CDR3 protein: CASSLSGRGKLFF. The CDR3, as DNA: TGTGCCAGCAGTTTATCGGGTCGTGGGAAACTGTTTTTT.

CDR3 loop: CASSPRPGQSIQTQYF. As DNA, the CDR3 is TGTGCCAGCAGCCCGCGACCGGGACAGTCTATCCAGACCCAGTACTTC. The chain joins TRBV7-2 to TRBJ2-5, with 7 bases matching TRBD1. Germline trimming cut 5 bases from V and 6 bases from J; bases unmatched to any gene: 15. Germline V gene sequence: CDR1 SGHTA, CDR2 FQGNSA. The CDR3 covers 16 residues.

The sample holds a few counts of this clonotype. The V gene is TRBV28, the J gene TRBJ1-2, with no clear D. The germline V and J ends were trimmed by 3 bases and 6 bases, with 5 bases remaining between them. The CDR3 runs 11 residues. Germline V gives CDR1 MDHEN, CDR2 SYDVKM. Here the CDR3 DNA reads TGTGCCAGCAGTTTGTATAATGGCTACACCTTC. Its translation is CASSLYNGYTF.

This clonotype has only a few counts. The chain joins TRBV5-1 to TRBJ2-1; 13 nucleotides match TRBD2. The CDR3 runs to 15 residues. CDR1 is SGHRS, CDR2 YFSETQ, per germline. J gave up 8 bases and V 4 bases, and 6 bases lay outside the gene matches. The CDR3 sequence: CASSQGLAGYDEQFF. Written as DNA, the CDR3 is TGCGCCAGCAGCCAGGGACTAGCGGGATACGATGAGCAGTTCTTC.

This clonotype was observed a few times. The chain carries TRBV6-5 and TRBJ2-2; 7 bases agree with TRBD2. The CDR3 runs 15 residues. Trimming cost V 7 bases and J 4 bases; bases outside gene matches: 9. Germline V gene lookup returns CDR1 MNHEY and CDR2 SVGAGI. CDR3: CASTPGGLGTGELFF. DNA of the CDR3: TGTGCCAGCACCCCCGGGGGGTTAGGCACCGGGGAGCTGTTTTTT.

This clonotype was recorded at least ten times. V and J are TRBV7-3 and TRBJ2-1, with D tentatively TRBD2 (6 bases). With 2 bases removed from V and 6 bases from J, the gap between germline ends came to 11 bases. From germline, CDR1 is SGHTA and CDR2 FQGTGA. The CDR3 has 14 amino acids. The CDR3 nucleotides are TGTGCCAGCAGCTTAGCCGGGACTTCCAATGAGCAGTTCTTC. Protein product: CASSLAGTSNEQFF. The full variable domain, with the rest looked up from reference TRBV7-3 and TRBJ2-1, is GAGVSQTPSNKVTEKGKYVELRCDPISGHTALYWYRQSLGQGPEFLIYFQGTGAADDSGLPNDRFFAVRPEGSVSTLKIQRTERGDSAVYLCASSLAGTSNEQFFGPGTRLTVL.